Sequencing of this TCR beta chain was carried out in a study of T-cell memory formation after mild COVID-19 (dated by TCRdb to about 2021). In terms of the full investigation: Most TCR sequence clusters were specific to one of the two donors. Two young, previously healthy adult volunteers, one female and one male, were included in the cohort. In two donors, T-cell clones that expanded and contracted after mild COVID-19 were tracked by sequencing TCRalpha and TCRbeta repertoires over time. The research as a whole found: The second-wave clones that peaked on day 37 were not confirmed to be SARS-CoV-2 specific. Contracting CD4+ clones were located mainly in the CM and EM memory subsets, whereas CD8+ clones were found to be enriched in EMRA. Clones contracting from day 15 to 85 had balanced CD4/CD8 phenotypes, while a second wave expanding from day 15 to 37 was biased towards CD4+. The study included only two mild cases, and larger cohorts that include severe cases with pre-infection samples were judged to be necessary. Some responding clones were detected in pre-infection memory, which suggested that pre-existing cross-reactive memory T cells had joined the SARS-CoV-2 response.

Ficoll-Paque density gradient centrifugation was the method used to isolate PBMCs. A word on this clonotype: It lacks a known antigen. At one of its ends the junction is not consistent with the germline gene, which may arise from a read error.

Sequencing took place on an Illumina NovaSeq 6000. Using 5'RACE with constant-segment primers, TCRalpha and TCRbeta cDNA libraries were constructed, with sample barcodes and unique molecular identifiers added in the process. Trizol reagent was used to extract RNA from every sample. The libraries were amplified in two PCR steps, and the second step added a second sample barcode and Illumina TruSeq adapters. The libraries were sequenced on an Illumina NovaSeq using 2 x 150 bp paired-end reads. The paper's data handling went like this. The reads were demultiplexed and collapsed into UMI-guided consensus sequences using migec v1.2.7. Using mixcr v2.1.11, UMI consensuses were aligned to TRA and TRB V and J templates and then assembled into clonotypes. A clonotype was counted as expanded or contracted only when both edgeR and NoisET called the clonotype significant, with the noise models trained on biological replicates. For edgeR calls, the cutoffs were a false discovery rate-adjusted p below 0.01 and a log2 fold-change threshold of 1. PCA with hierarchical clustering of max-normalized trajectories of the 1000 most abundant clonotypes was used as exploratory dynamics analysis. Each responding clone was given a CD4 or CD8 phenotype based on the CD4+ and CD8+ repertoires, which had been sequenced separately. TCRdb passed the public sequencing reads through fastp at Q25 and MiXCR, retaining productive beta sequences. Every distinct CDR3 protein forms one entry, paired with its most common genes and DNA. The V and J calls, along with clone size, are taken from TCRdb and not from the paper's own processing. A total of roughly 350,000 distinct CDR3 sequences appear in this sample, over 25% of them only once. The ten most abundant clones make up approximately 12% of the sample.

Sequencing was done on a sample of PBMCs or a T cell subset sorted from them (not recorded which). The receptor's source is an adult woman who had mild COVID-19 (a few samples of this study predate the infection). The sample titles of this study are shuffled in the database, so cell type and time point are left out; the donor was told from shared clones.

The CDR3 reads CASTLLQGPSYGYTF. Read as DNA, the sequence is TGTGCCAGCACCTTACTCCAGGGCCCCTCCTATGGCTACACCTTC. The chain couples TRBV7-8 to TRBJ1-2; perhaps TRBD1 is the D gene, with 5 bases matching. The germline V gene provides CDR1 SGHVS and CDR2 FQNEAQ. The CDR3 numbers 15 residues from cysteine through phenylalanine. The CDR3 DNA has 45 bases and is translated from base 1.